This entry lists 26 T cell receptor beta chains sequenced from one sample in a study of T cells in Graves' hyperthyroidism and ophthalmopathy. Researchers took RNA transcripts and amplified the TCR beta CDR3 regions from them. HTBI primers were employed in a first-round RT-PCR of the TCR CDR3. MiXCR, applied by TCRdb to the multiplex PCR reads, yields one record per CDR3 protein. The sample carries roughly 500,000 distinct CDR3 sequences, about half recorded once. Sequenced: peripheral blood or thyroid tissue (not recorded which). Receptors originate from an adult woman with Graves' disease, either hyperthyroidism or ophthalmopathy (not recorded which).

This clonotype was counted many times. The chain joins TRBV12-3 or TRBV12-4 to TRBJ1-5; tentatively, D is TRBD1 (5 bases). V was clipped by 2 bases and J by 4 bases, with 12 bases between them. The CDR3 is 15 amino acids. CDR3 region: CASSLSAGRNQPQHF. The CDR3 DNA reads TGTGCCAGCAGTTTAAGTGCAGGGCGGAATCAGCCCCAGCATTTT.

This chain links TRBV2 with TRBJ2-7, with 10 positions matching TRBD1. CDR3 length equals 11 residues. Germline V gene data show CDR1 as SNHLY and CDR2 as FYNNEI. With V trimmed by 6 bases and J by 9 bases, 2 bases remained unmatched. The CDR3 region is CASRGTGAQYF. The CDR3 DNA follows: TGTGCCAGCAGGGGGACAGGGGCGCAGTACTTC.

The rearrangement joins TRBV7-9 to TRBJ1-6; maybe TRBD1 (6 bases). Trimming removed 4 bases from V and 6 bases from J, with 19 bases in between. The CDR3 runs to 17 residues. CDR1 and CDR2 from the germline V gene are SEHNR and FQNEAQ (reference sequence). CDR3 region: CASSSPPATGINSPLHF. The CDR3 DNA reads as TGTGCCAGCAGCTCACCGCCAGCAACAGGGATTAATTCACCCCTCCACTTT.

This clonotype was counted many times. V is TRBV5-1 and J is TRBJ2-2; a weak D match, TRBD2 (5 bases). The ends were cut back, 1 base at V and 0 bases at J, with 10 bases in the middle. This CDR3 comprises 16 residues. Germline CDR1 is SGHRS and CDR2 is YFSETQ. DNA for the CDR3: TGCGCCAGCAGCTTGTATGTTAGCGCGAACACCGGGGAGCTGTTTTTT. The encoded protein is CASSLYVSANTGELFF.

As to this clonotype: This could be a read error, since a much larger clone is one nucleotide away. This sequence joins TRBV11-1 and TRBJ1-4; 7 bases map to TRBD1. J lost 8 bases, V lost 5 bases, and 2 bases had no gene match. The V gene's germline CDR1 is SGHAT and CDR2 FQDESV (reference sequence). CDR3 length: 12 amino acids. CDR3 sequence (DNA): TGTGCCAGCAGCGGGACAGAAGAAAAACTGTTTTTT. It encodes CASSGTEEKLFF.

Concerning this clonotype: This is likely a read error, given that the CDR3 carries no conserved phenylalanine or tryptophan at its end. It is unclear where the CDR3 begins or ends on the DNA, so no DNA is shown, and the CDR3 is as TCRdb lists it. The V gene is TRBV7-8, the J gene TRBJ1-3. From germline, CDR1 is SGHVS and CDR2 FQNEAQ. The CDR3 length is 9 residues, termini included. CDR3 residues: CASSLDSDT.

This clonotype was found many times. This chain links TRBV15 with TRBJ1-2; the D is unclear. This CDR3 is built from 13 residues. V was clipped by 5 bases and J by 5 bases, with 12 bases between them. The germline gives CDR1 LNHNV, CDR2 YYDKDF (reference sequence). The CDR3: CATSPQVWYGYTF. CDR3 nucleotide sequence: TGTGCCACCAGCCCCCAAGTTTGGTATGGCTACACCTTC.

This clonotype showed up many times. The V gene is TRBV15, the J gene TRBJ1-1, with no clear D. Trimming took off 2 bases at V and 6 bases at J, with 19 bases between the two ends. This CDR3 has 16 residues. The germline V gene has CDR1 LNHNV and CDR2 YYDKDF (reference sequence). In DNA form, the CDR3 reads TGTGCCACCAGCAGACCAGACTGGACGGGTCTTCCTGAAGCTTTCTTT. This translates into CATSRPDWTGLPEAFF.

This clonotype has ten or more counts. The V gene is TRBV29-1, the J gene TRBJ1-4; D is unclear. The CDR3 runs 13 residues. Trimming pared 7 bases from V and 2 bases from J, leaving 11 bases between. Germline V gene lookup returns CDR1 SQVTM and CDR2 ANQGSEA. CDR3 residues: CSAREVTNEKLFF. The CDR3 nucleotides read TGCAGCGCCCGGGAGGTTACTAATGAAAAACTGTTTTTT.

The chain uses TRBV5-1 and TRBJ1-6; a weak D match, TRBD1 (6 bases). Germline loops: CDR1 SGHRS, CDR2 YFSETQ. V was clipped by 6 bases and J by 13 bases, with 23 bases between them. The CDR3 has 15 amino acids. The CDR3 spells CASNAVLGARSPLHF. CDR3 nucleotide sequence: TGCGCCAGCAACGCGGTTTTGGGGGCCCGTTCGCCCCTCCACTTT.

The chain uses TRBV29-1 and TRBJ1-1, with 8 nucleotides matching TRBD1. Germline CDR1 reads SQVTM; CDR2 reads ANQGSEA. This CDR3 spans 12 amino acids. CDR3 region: CSTGQAGTEAFF. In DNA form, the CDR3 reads TGCAGTACGGGACAGGCGGGCACTGAAGCTTTCTTT.

The CDR3 DNA sequence: TGTGCCAGCAGCTTAAGTGGTGGGACAGCATTCGGCTACACCTTC. It encodes CASSLSGGTAFGYTF. The chain links TRBV7-6 to TRBJ1-2, with 7 bases aligning to TRBD1. Germline V lookup: CDR1 SGHVS, CDR2 FNYEAQ. The CDR3 loop spans 15 amino acids. The junction had 11 bases not matched to a gene; V was cut back by 2 bases and J by 8 bases.

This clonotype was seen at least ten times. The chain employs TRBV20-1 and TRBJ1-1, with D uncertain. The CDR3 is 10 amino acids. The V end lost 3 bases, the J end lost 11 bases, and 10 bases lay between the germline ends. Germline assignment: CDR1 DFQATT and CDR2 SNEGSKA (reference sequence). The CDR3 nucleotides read TGCAGTGCTAGTTGGGCGCAGGCTTTCTTT. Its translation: CSASWAQAFF.

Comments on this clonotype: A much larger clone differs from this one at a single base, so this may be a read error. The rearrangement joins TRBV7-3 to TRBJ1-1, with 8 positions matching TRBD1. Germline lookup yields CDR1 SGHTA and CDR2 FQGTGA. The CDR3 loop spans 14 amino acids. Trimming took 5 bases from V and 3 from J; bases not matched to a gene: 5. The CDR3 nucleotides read TGTGCCAGCAGCACCCAGGGGGCGGACACTGAAGCTTTCTTT. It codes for CASSTQGADTEAFF.

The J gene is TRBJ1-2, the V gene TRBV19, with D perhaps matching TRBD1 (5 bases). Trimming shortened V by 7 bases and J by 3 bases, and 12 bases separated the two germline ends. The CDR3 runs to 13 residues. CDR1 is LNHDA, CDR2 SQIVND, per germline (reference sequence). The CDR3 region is CASTFGGDYGYTF. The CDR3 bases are TGTGCCAGTACGTTTGGGGGTGACTATGGCTACACCTTC.

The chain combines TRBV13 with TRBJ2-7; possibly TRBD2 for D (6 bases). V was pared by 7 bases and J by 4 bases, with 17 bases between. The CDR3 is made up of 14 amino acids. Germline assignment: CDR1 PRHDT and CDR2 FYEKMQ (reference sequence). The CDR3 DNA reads TGTGCCAGCACCCGCCGGACGGGAGCGTACGAGCAGTACTTC. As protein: CASTRRTGAYEQYF.

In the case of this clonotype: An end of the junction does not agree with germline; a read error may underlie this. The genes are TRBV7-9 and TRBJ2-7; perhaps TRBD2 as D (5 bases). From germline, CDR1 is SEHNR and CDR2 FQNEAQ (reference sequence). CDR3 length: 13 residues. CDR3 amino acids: CTSSLIGGYGDTF. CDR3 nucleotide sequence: TGTACCAGCAGCTTAATCGGCGGGTATGGCGACACCTTC.

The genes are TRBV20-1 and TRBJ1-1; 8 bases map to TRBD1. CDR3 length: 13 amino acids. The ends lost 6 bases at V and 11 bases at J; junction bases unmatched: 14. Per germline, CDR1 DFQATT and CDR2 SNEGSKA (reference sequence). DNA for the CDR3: TGCAGTGCAATCCTATCCGGGACAGGTATTGCTTTCTTT. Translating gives CSAILSGTGIAFF.

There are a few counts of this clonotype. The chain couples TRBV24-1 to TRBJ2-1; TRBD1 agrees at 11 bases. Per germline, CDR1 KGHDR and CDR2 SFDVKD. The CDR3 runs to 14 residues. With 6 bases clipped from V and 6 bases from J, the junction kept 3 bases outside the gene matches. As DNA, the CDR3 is TGTGCCACCAGTCCTGGGACAGGGGGCAATGAGCAGTTCTTC. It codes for CATSPGTGGNEQFF.

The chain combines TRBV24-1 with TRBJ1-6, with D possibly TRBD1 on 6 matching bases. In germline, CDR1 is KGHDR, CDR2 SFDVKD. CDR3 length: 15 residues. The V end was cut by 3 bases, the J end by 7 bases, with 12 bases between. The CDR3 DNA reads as TGTGCCACCAGTGATGAGGGACAACCCAATTCACCCCTCCACTTT. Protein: CATSDEGQPNSPLHF.

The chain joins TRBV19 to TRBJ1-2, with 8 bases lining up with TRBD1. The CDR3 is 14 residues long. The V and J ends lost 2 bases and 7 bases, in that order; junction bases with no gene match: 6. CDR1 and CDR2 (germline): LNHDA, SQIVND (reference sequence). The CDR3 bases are TGTGCCAGTAGTATAACAGCAGGGGGCTCTGGCTACACCTTC. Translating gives CASSITAGGSGYTF.

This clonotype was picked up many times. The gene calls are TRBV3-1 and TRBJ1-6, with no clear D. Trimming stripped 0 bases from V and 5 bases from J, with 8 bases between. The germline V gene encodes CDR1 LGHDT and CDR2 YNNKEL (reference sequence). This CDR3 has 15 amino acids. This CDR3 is CASSQEWENNSPLHF. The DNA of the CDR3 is TGTGCCAGCAGCCAAGAGTGGGAGAATAATTCACCCCTCCACTTT.

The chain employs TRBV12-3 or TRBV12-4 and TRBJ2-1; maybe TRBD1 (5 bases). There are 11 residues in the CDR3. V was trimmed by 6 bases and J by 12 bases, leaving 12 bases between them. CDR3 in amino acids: CASSRDRRQFF. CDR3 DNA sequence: TGTGCCAGCAGCCGCGACAGAAGGCAGTTCTTC.

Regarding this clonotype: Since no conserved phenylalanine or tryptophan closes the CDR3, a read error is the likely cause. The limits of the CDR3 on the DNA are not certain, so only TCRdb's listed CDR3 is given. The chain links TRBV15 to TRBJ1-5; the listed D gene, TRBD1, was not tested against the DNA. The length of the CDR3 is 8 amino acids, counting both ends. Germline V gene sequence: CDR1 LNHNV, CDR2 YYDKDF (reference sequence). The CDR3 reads CATSRGAA.

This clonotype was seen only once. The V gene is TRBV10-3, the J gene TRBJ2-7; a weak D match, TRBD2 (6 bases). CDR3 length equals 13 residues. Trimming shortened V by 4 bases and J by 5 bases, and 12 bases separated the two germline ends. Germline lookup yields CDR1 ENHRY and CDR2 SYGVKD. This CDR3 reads CAISGEGGHEQYF. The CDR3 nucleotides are TGTGCCATCAGTGGTGAGGGAGGCCACGAGCAGTACTTC.

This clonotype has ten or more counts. The chain's CDR3 is CSARPGTDYQPQHF. The DNA for the CDR3 is TGCAGTGCTAGACCCGGGACAGATTATCAGCCCCAGCATTTT. V usage is TRBV20-1 and J usage is TRBJ1-5, with 7 positions matching TRBD1. The CDR3 is made up of 14 amino acids. V shed 2 bases, J shed 5 bases, and the junction held 6 bases outside the gene matches. Germline lookup yields CDR1 DFQATT and CDR2 SNEGSKA (reference sequence).